A selection of T cell receptor beta chains follows, all from one sample in a study of blood T cell repertoires in COVID-19. TCRdb keeps only in-frame clones here, not all; method: immunoSEQ multiplex PCR. The sample includes hundreds of thousands of clones, roughly 90% seen only once; the top ten take approximately 10%. What was sequenced was peripheral blood. The receptors were gathered from a woman in her 30s with COVID-19, enrolled during active disease. The conserved cysteine and the conserved F or W are not part of the CDR3 here.

j_gene: TRBJ2-7
v_gene: TRBV6-5
CDR3aa: ASSLQGLGSYEQY

j_gene: TRBJ1-4
v_gene: TRBV5-1
CDR3aa: ASSLAPGNEKLF

j_gene: TRBJ1-4
v_gene: TRBV28
CDR3aa: ASSLGTGATNEKLF

j_gene: TRBJ1-5
v_gene: TRBV4-1
CDR3aa: ASSQGSSNQPQH

j_gene: TRBJ1-1
v_gene: TRBV6-5
CDR3aa: ASSYGGGGTEAF

j_gene: TRBJ1-2
v_gene: TRBV5-6
CDR3aa: ASSSTGRTAFYGYT

j_gene: TRBJ2-7
v_gene: TRBV5-4
CDR3aa: ASSPKTSAEYEQY

j_gene: TRBJ2-3
v_gene: TRBV2
CDR3aa: AVLSGTDTQY

j_gene: TRBJ1-6
v_gene: TRBV19
CDR3aa: ASSIVAGGYSPLH

j_gene: TRBJ1-3
v_gene: TRBV29-1
CDR3aa: SGGGAGNTIY

j_gene: TRBJ2-2
v_gene: TRBV10-1
CDR3aa: ASSESSQDTGELF

j_gene: TRBJ1-5
v_gene: TRBV6-5
CDR3aa: ASSYSYNQPQH

j_gene: TRBJ1-2
v_gene: TRBV5-1
CDR3aa: ASSVKPGQSANYGYT

j_gene: TRBJ2-1
v_gene: TRBV6-4
CDR3aa: ASSLQGLSSYNEQF

j_gene: TRBJ2-1
v_gene: TRBV6-4
CDR3aa: ASSSGTGTYNEQF

j_gene: TRBJ2-5
v_gene: TRBV5-4
CDR3aa: ASSLGGAQETQY

j_gene: TRBJ2-7
v_gene: TRBV27
CDR3aa: ASSLTASVNEQY

j_gene: TRBJ2-5
v_gene: TRBV27
CDR3aa: ASTVVAGGQETQY

j_gene: TRBJ2-3
v_gene: TRBV11-2
CDR3aa: ASRRPGLVGDTQY

j_gene: TRBJ1-1
v_gene: TRBV4-1
CDR3aa: ASSQVLSGSNTEAF

j_gene: TRBJ2-5
v_gene: TRBV5-5
CDR3aa: ASSFPLAGAQETQY

j_gene: TRBJ2-3
v_gene: TRBV6-5
CDR3aa: AGDSAGTDTQY

j_gene: TRBJ2-4
v_gene: TRBV29-1
CDR3aa: SVEGTSGGITNIQY

j_gene: TRBJ2-7
v_gene: TRBV3-1/TRBV3-2
CDR3aa: ASSQGLGGEQY

j_gene: TRBJ1-5
v_gene: TRBV6-1
CDR3aa: ASSATVQAPLVSQPQH

j_gene: TRBJ1-1
v_gene: TRBV27
CDR3aa: ASGTGKNTEAF

j_gene: TRBJ2-7
v_gene: TRBV19
CDR3aa: ASSPRGPSYEQY

j_gene: TRBJ2-3
v_gene: TRBV15
CDR3aa: ATSRDFTGDTQY

j_gene: TRBJ1-2
v_gene: TRBV5-1
CDR3aa: ASSLAAGMYGYT

j_gene: TRBJ1-2
v_gene: TRBV19
CDR3aa: ASSWQYQGNGYT

j_gene: TRBJ2-2
v_gene: TRBV10-3
CDR3aa: AIKRTEVTGELF

j_gene: TRBJ1-1
v_gene: TRBV5-1
CDR3aa: ASSLGDRGSEAF

j_gene: TRBJ1-6
v_gene: TRBV6-2/TRBV6-3
CDR3aa: ASSLSPPGWSYNSPLH

j_gene: TRBJ1-3
v_gene: TRBV25-1
CDR3aa: ASSEGDTPGNTIY

j_gene: TRBJ2-5
v_gene: TRBV27
CDR3aa: ASSPLLESRQETQY

j_gene: TRBJ2-1
v_gene: TRBV19
CDR3aa: ASSTLYNEQF

j_gene: TRBJ1-5
v_gene: TRBV4-1
CDR3aa: ASSQVQQINQPQH

j_gene: TRBJ2-7
v_gene: TRBV6-6
CDR3aa: ASTRGSSYEQY

j_gene: TRBJ2-1
v_gene: TRBV19
CDR3aa: ASRMGGDNNEQF

j_gene: TRBJ2-7
v_gene: TRBV7-6
CDR3aa: ASSLRWASGVVEQY

j_gene: TRBJ1-5
v_gene: TRBV19
CDR3aa: ASSMAGGSNQPQH

j_gene: TRBJ1-1
v_gene: TRBV19
CDR3aa: ASSPPGTEAF

j_gene: TRBJ1-1
v_gene: TRBV6-5
CDR3aa: ASSYSGVLNTEAF

j_gene: TRBJ2-5
v_gene: TRBV6-5
CDR3aa: ASSYTGGPGETQY

j_gene: TRBJ1-2
v_gene: TRBV9
CDR3aa: ASSATASYGYT

j_gene: TRBJ2-7
v_gene: TRBV5-6
CDR3aa: ASSLYLLEKYEQY

j_gene: TRBJ1-1
v_gene: TRBV19
CDR3aa: ASSIGGGTEAF

j_gene: TRBJ2-7
v_gene: TRBV15
CDR3aa: ATSRGGGNGAEQY

j_gene: TRBJ1-4
v_gene: TRBV19
CDR3aa: ASRKPGVPNEKLF

j_gene: TRBJ2-3
v_gene: TRBV7-2
CDR3aa: ASSQPGTSYYEQY

j_gene: TRBJ1-2
v_gene: TRBV7-8
CDR3aa: ASSSGQQQNYGYT

j_gene: TRBJ1-1
v_gene: TRBV2
CDR3aa: ASRSEGTEAF

j_gene: TRBJ1-1
v_gene: TRBV28
CDR3aa: ASTLRANTEAF

j_gene: TRBJ2-7
v_gene: TRBV7-9
CDR3aa: ASSLGGTGSPYEQY

j_gene: TRBJ1-4
v_gene: TRBV15
CDR3aa: ATSTRQGVNEKLF